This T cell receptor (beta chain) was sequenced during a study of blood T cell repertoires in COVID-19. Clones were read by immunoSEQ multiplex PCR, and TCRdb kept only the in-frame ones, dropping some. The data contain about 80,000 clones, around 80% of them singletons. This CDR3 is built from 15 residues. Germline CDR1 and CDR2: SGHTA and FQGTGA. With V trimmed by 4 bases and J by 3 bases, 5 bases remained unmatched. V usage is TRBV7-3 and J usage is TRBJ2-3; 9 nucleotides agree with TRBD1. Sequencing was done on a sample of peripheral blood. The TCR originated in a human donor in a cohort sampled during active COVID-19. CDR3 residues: CASSSQGAVTDTQYF. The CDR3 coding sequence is TGTGCCAGCAGCTCACAGGGGGCGGTGACAGATACGCAGTATTTT.